This is a list of T cell receptor beta chains from one sample in a study of blood T cell repertoires in COVID-19. TCRdb keeps only in-frame clones here, not all; method: immunoSEQ multiplex PCR. The sample lists 400,000 to 450,000 clones; roughly nine tenths were seen once. Source material: PBMCs or T cells enriched from blood (not recorded which). These receptors were obtained from a man aged 25 to 40 who had recovered from COVID-19. CDR3s include the opening cysteine and the closing phenylalanine or tryptophan. The D gene is left open where the match is weak. Clone sizes are given selectively: once, few, many, or a class where the clone is expanded.

J gene: TRBJ2-1; D gene: TRBD2; clone size: once; V gene: TRBV3-1/TRBV3-2; CDR3 DNA: TGTGCCAGCAGCCCTACGGGACTAGCTGGTAATGAGCAGTTCTTC; CDR3 protein: CASSPTGLAGNEQFF
J gene: TRBJ2-5; D gene: TRBD2; clone size: -; V gene: TRBV5-1; CDR3 DNA: TGCGCCAGCAGCACCGCGGGACTAGCGGGAGAGTGGGAGACCCAGTACTTC; CDR3 protein: CASSTAGLAGEWETQYF
J gene: TRBJ2-2; D gene: -; clone size: -; V gene: TRBV7-9; CDR3 DNA: TGTGCCAGCAGCTATGGACTCCAGAACACCGGGGAGCTGTTTTTT; CDR3 protein: CASSYGLQNTGELFF
J gene: TRBJ1-2; D gene: -; clone size: -; V gene: TRBV27; CDR3 DNA: TGTGCCAGCAGTTTCTACCCCGGACAGAACTATGGCTACACCTTC; CDR3 protein: CASSFYPGQNYGYTF
J gene: TRBJ2-5; D gene: TRBD2; clone size: once; V gene: TRBV11-2; CDR3 DNA: TGTGCCAGCAGCTTAACTAGCGGGATTCGGGAGACCCAGTACTTC; CDR3 protein: CASSLTSGIRETQYF
J gene: TRBJ2-7; D gene: TRBD2; clone size: -; V gene: TRBV6-6; CDR3 DNA: TGTGCCAGCAGCCACGGGACTAACTACGAGCAGTACTTC; CDR3 protein: CASSHGTNYEQYF
J gene: TRBJ1-3; D gene: -; clone size: -; V gene: TRBV3-1/TRBV3-2; CDR3 DNA: TGTGCCAGCAGCCAAGATCACAAGGTCACAGCTGGAAACACCATATATTTT; CDR3 protein: CASSQDHKVTAGNTIYF
J gene: TRBJ2-1; D gene: -; clone size: once; V gene: TRBV4-1; CDR3 DNA: TGCGCCAGCAGCCAAGGCGGGACTGGCCATTACAATGAGCAGTTCTTC; CDR3 protein: CASSQGGTGHYNEQFF
J gene: TRBJ2-1; D gene: -; clone size: -; V gene: TRBV10-2; CDR3 DNA: TGCGCCAGCAGCGAGATCACAGGGTTTGAGCAGTTCTTC; CDR3 protein: CASSEITGFEQFF
J gene: TRBJ2-1; D gene: TRBD2; clone size: -; V gene: TRBV4-1; CDR3 DNA: TGCGCCAGCAGCCAAAAACCGGGACTAGCGGGAGGGGGAAACAATGAGCAGTTCTTC; CDR3 protein: CASSQKPGLAGGGNNEQFF
J gene: TRBJ2-2; D gene: -; clone size: -; V gene: TRBV3-1/TRBV3-2; CDR3 DNA: TGTGCCAGCAGCCAAGGTCTAGCGTCCGGGGAGCTGTTTTTT; CDR3 protein: CASSQGLASGELFF
J gene: TRBJ1-2; D gene: -; clone size: -; V gene: TRBV6-2/TRBV6-3; CDR3 DNA: TGTGCCAGCAGTTCGAACCCCCCTCGGGGCTACACCTTC; CDR3 protein: CASSSNPPRGYTF
J gene: TRBJ1-1; D gene: TRBD1; clone size: -; V gene: TRBV14; CDR3 DNA: TGTGCCAGCAGCCAAGATCGGACAGGTACCAAGGCAGGAAAGACTGAAGCTTTCTTT; CDR3 protein: CASSQDRTGTKAGKTEAFF
J gene: TRBJ2-7; D gene: TRBD1; clone size: few; V gene: TRBV19; CDR3 DNA: TGTGCCAGTAGCGACAGGGGGGTCAACGAGCAGTACTTC; CDR3 protein: CASSDRGVNEQYF
J gene: TRBJ1-2; D gene: -; clone size: -; V gene: TRBV3-1/TRBV3-2; CDR3 DNA: TGTGCCAGCAGATCGCTCCCGAACGGGAAGAACTATGGCTACACCTTC; CDR3 protein: CASRSLPNGKNYGYTF
J gene: TRBJ1-4; D gene: TRBD1; clone size: -; V gene: TRBV6-5; CDR3 DNA: TGTGCCAGCAGGAATACAGGGGGCGGAAAACTGTTTTTT; CDR3 protein: CASRNTGGGKLFF
J gene: TRBJ1-3; D gene: -; clone size: -; V gene: TRBV5-1; CDR3 DNA: TGCGCCAGCAGCCCCCAGGTGGGTGGAAACACCATATATTTT; CDR3 protein: CASSPQVGGNTIYF
J gene: TRBJ2-7; D gene: -; clone size: -; V gene: TRBV19; CDR3 DNA: TGTGCCAGTAGTATACAGGGGAGCTCCTACGAGCAGTACTTC; CDR3 protein: CASSIQGSSYEQYF
J gene: TRBJ2-7; D gene: -; clone size: once; V gene: TRBV2; CDR3 DNA: TGTGCCAGCAGTGAATTGAGTAGCGGTCCCTACGAGCAGTACTTC; CDR3 protein: CASSELSSGPYEQYF
J gene: TRBJ2-2; D gene: -; clone size: -; V gene: TRBV11-2; CDR3 DNA: TGTGCCAGCAGCTCTTTCGTCCAGGGTAATTACACCGGGGAGCTGTTTTTT; CDR3 protein: CASSSFVQGNYTGELFF
J gene: TRBJ1-4; D gene: -; clone size: -; V gene: TRBV28; CDR3 DNA: TGTGCCAGCAGTCAACATTCAACTAATGAAAAACTGTTTTTT; CDR3 protein: CASSQHSTNEKLFF
J gene: TRBJ2-1; D gene: TRBD2; clone size: -; V gene: TRBV7-3; CDR3 DNA: TGTGCCAGCACCGGCGGGAGGGCCGGAAATGAGCAGTTCTTC; CDR3 protein: CASTGGRAGNEQFF
J gene: TRBJ2-2; D gene: -; clone size: -; V gene: TRBV5-1; CDR3 DNA: TGCGCCTCAAAGGTCGGGGTCGGGGACACCGGGGAGCTGTTTTTT; CDR3 protein: CASKVGVGDTGELFF
J gene: TRBJ1-1; D gene: TRBD1; clone size: few; V gene: TRBV29-1; CDR3 DNA: TGCAGCGTTAGGCGACAGGGGAATCCTACTGAAGCTTTCTTT; CDR3 protein: CSVRRQGNPTEAFF
J gene: TRBJ2-2; D gene: TRBD2; clone size: -; V gene: TRBV28; CDR3 DNA: TGTGCCAGCAGCCGGACTAGCGGGAACACCGGGGAGCTGTTTTTT; CDR3 protein: CASSRTSGNTGELFF
J gene: TRBJ1-2; D gene: -; clone size: -; V gene: TRBV12-2; CDR3 DNA: TGTGCAAGTCGCTCACCGGGACAGGGGTTTCTTGGCTACACCTTC; CDR3 protein: CASRSPGQGFLGYTF
J gene: TRBJ1-2; D gene: -; clone size: -; V gene: TRBV7-8; CDR3 DNA: TGTGCCAGCAGCTTGCTCCGAACAGGGCTCGGCTACACCTTC; CDR3 protein: CASSLLRTGLGYTF
J gene: TRBJ2-2; D gene: -; clone size: -; V gene: TRBV15; CDR3 DNA: TGTGCCACCTCTAAAGCAGGAATCGAGACCGGGGAGCTGTTTTTT; CDR3 protein: CATSKAGIETGELFF
J gene: TRBJ1-6; D gene: -; clone size: few; V gene: TRBV13; CDR3 DNA: TGTGCCAGCAGCTTATTTCAGGGCAATTCACCCCTCCACTTT; CDR3 protein: CASSLFQGNSPLHF
J gene: TRBJ2-4; D gene: TRBD1; clone size: -; V gene: TRBV19; CDR3 DNA: TGTGCCAGTAGTATCAGGGGGAAAGCCAAAAACATTCAGTACTTC; CDR3 protein: CASSIRGKAKNIQYF
J gene: TRBJ2-3; D gene: TRBD2; clone size: -; V gene: TRBV11-1; CDR3 DNA: TGTGCCAGCAGATCACGGACTAGTCCAAGCACAGATACGCAGTATTTT; CDR3 protein: CASRSRTSPSTDTQYF
J gene: TRBJ2-1; D gene: TRBD1; clone size: -; V gene: TRBV5-8; CDR3 DNA: TGTGCCAGTCAACTCCCGGGACAGGGTGACAATGAGCAGTTCTTC; CDR3 protein: CASQLPGQGDNEQFF
J gene: TRBJ2-1; D gene: TRBD2; clone size: -; V gene: TRBV19; CDR3 DNA: TGTGCCACTCGGAGGTCCGGACTAGCGGGAAATGAGCAGTTCTTC; CDR3 protein: CATRRSGLAGNEQFF
J gene: TRBJ1-3; D gene: -; clone size: -; V gene: TRBV2; CDR3 DNA: TGTGCCAGCAGTGATAGAACGAGGGTCTCTGGAAACACCATATATTTT; CDR3 protein: CASSDRTRVSGNTIYF
J gene: TRBJ2-5; D gene: -; clone size: -; V gene: TRBV7-9; CDR3 DNA: TGTGCCAGCAGCTTAGGAGGAGGGGCCGAGACCCAGTACTTC; CDR3 protein: CASSLGGGAETQYF
J gene: TRBJ1-1; D gene: -; clone size: -; V gene: TRBV11-2; CDR3 DNA: TGTGCCAGCAGCTTAGAGCCAGGGTCAAAAGCTTTCTTT; CDR3 protein: CASSLEPGSKAFF
J gene: TRBJ2-1; D gene: -; clone size: -; V gene: TRBV7-9; CDR3 DNA: TGTGCCAGCAGCCCCCAGGGCGACAGTGGTTGGTTCTTC; CDR3 protein: CASSPQGDSGWFF
J gene: TRBJ2-3; D gene: TRBD2; clone size: -; V gene: TRBV3-1/TRBV3-2; CDR3 DNA: TGTGCCAGCAGCTTGCAGTTAGCGGGGAGCACAGATACGCAGTATTTT; CDR3 protein: CASSLQLAGSTDTQYF
J gene: TRBJ2-1; D gene: TRBD2; clone size: -; V gene: TRBV29-1; CDR3 DNA: TGCAGCGTCTCCGGGACTAACCCTTACAATGAGCAGTTCTTC; CDR3 protein: CSVSGTNPYNEQFF
J gene: TRBJ2-7; D gene: -; clone size: -; V gene: TRBV5-4; CDR3 DNA: TGTGCCAGCAGCTTGAAGGTCTCCGGGAGTGTCGACGAGCAGTACTTC; CDR3 protein: CASSLKVSGSVDEQYF